Detailed here is one T cell receptor (beta chain). Its antigen is currently unknown. V was clipped by 2 bases and J by 8 bases; unmatched bases: 6. The germline gives CDR1 MGHRA, CDR2 YSYEKL. CDR3 length: 15 residues. The data belong to a study of cytomegalovirus exposure and HLA in healthy donors. Study-wide results and limits: Sequencing depth across donors, presence/absence analyses assumed, was roughly uniform.

With 60 Vbeta and 13 Jbeta primers, the PCR was carried out. TCRdb keeps only in-frame clones here, not all; method: immunoSEQ multiplex PCR. The sample lists about 61,000 clones, about 89% occurring once. The chain uses TRBV4-1 and TRBJ1-4; 9 bases agree with TRBD1. The receptor was derived from a man between 18 and 35 years old in good health and CMV-seronegative. The material sequenced was PBMCs. As DNA, the CDR3 is TGCGCCAGCAGCCAATCGGACAGGGGAGAAGAAAAACTGTTTTTT. Amino acids: CASSQSDRGEEKLFF.